This T cell receptor (beta chain) was observed in a study of blood T cells in healthy people across ages. Trimming at V came to 5 bases and at J to 3 bases, leaving 5 bases not matched to a gene. CDR3 length equals 14 residues. CDR1 is SSHAT, CDR2 FNYEAQ, per germline (reference sequence). The use of a sample-barcoded 5' primer and a J-beta primer mix characterized a second PCR of 7 to 11 cycles. Template switching added a 12-random-nucleotide identifier to every cDNA molecule. There were at least 3 million CDR3-containing paired-end reads obtained from each sample. MiXCR, run by TCRdb on the 5' RACE reads, gives a single entry per CDR3 protein. Among around 650,000 distinct CDR3 sequences listed, 40% to 45% were seen once. Samples each yielded at least 5.5 micrograms of total RNA. There are a few counts of this clonotype. Its antigen remains unidentified. Study-level results: The recorded TCR beta diversity per million T cells decreased in a roughly linear manner with age.

V and J are TRBV7-7 and TRBJ2-5; TRBD1 agrees at 8 bases. This receptor was identified in a man aged 80 or over in good health. Sequenced material: blood. The CDR3 sequence is CASSRTGGKETQYF. The CDR3 nucleotides are TGTGCCAGCAGCCGAACAGGGGGGAAAGAGACCCAGTACTTC.